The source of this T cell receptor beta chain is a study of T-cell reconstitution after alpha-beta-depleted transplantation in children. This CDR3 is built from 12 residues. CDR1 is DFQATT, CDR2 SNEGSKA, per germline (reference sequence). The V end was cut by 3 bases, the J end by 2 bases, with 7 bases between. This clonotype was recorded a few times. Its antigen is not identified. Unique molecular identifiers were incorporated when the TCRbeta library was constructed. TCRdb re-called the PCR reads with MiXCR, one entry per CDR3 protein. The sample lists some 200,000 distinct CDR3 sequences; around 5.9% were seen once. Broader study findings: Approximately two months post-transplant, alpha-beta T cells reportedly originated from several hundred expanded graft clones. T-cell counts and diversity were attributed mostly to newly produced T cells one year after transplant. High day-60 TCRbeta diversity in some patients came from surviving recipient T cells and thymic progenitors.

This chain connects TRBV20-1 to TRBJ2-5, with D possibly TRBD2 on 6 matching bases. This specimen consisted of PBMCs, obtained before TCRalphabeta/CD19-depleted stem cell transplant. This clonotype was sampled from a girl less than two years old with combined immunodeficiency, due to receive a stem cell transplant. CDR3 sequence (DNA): TGCAGTGCTAGCGGGGGACAAGAGACCCAGTACTTC. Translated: CSASGGQETQYF.